The 11 T cell receptor beta chains below all came from one sample that was sequenced in a study of immune cell composition in non-small cell lung cancer. The repertoire was sequenced with immunoSEQ multiplex PCR; TCRdb's copy has only in-frame clones and lacks some. The sample has over 12,000 clones; roughly 69% are singletons. Sequenced material: lung tumor tissue. The source is a human donor with non-small cell lung cancer.

This clone has only a few counts. The V call is TRBV6-5, the J call TRBJ1-6; D might be TRBD1 (6 bases). This CDR3 is 14 amino acids long. Trimming cost V 6 bases and J 7 bases, with 13 bases left between them. Looked up from germline, CDR1 is MNHEY and CDR2 is SVGAGI. In DNA, the CDR3 is TGTGCCAGCAGAACTACAGGGCGGAATTCACCCCTCCACTTT. It yields the protein CASRTTGRNSPLHF.

This clone rates as medium-sized (0.01 to 0.1%). The genes are TRBV4-2 and TRBJ1-6, with TRBD1 as a possible D gene (5 bases). The length of the CDR3 is 15 residues. CDR1 and CDR2 from the germline V gene are LGHNA and YNFKEQ. Trimming cost V 0 bases and J 9 bases, with 12 bases left between them. CDR3 nucleotide sequence: TGTGCCAGCAGCCAAGAGGTCGGGGGAGGTTCACCCCTCCACTTT. Its protein product is CASSQEVGGGSPLHF.

This chain uses TRBV29-1 with TRBJ1-2; TRBD1 might be the D (5 bases). Germline V gene data show CDR1 as SQVTM and CDR2 as ANQGSEA. V lost 4 bases and J 2 bases, leaving 11 bases between the germline ends. This CDR3 has 13 residues. The CDR3 protein is CSVVFRGNYGYTF. In DNA form, the CDR3 reads TGCAGCGTTGTTTTCCGGGGGAACTATGGCTACACCTTC.

The V and J genes are TRBV7-2 and TRBJ2-3; tentative D call: TRBD2 (6 bases). This CDR3 contains 16 residues. CDR1 is SGHTA and CDR2 is FQGNSA in the germline V gene. V was shortened by 5 bases and J by 2 bases, with 17 bases between the two germline ends. The CDR3 region is CASSPLVGGDTDTQYF. The DNA of the CDR3 is TGTGCCAGCAGCCCCCTTGTGGGCGGGGACACAGATACGCAGTATTTT.

The genes are TRBV10-2 and TRBJ2-1; D not resolved. Germline V gene sequence: CDR1 WSHSY, CDR2 SAAADI. V gave up 3 bases and J gave up 0 bases, with 15 bases separating them. CDR3 size: 17 residues. The CDR3, as DNA: TGCGCCAGCAGTGACCCACACGGGTCTAGCTCCTACAATGAGCAGTTCTTC. Translated: CASSDPHGSSSYNEQFF.

The chain is built from TRBV10-3 and TRBJ2-1; D may be TRBD1 (5 bases). Trimming removed 8 bases from V and 9 bases from J, with 14 bases in between. CDR1 and CDR2 (germline): ENHRY, SYGVKD. This CDR3 is built from 12 residues. For the CDR3, the DNA is TGTGCCATCGGTACCGATGGGGCTGAGCAGTTCTTC. This sequence encodes CAIGTDGAEQFF.

This clone came up once. V usage is TRBV21-1 and J usage is TRBJ2-7; the D call of TRBD2 is as the table states it, not checked on the DNA. TRBV21-1 is shown as a pseudogene. The CDR3 has 18 amino acids. CDR3 bases: TGTGCCAGCAGCAAAGGCTGTCCCTTACTAGCGGGGGGCTACGAGCAGTACTTC. Protein: CASSKGCPLLAGGYEQYF.

By proportion, this clone is medium-sized. The chain joins TRBV5-1 to TRBJ1-4; TRBD1 matches at 10 bases. Germline V gene data show CDR1 as SGHRS and CDR2 as YFSETQ. V dropped 4 bases and J dropped 10; count of bases not matched to a gene: 10. This CDR3 has 15 amino acids. The CDR3 sequence is CASSINGDRGVKLFF. The CDR3 region has the DNA TGCGCCAGCAGCATCAATGGGGACAGGGGCGTAAAACTGTTTTTT.

The chain recombines TRBV18 with TRBJ2-7; 8 bases match TRBD1. The V and J ends lost 6 bases and 3 bases, in that order; junction bases with no gene match: 13. Germline V gene lookup returns CDR1 KGHSH and CDR2 LQKENI. The CDR3 length is 16 residues. CDR3 residues: CASSAPGTGTVYEQYF. The CDR3 DNA reads as TGTGCCAGCTCGGCACCAGGGACAGGTACAGTCTACGAGCAGTACTTC.

The gene calls are TRBV20-1 and TRBJ2-1, with D uncertain. V was pared by 6 bases and J by 7 bases, with 10 bases between. This CDR3 contains 11 residues. Germline CDR1 and CDR2: DFQATT and SNEGSKA (reference sequence). CDR3 sequence (DNA): TGCAGTGCCCCCCCTCGGAATGAGCAGTTCTTC. This gives the protein CSAPPRNEQFF.

This chain uses TRBV2 with TRBJ1-5; TRBD1 agrees at 7 bases. The CDR3 covers 16 residues. The germline CDR1 and CDR2 sequences are SNHLY and FYNNEI. With 8 bases clipped from V and 1 base from J, the junction kept 11 bases outside the gene matches. CDR3 DNA sequence: TGTGCCAGCCGTTTTTGGGGGACAGCGAGCAATCAGCCCCAGCATTTT. It encodes CASRFWGTASNQPQHF.